The rows below give T cell receptor beta chains drawn from one sample of a study of Graves' ophthalmopathy and Graves' hyperthyroidism. Via MiXCR, TCRdb re-called the multiplex PCR reads, giving one row per CDR3 protein. The profile shows around 1,000,000 distinct CDR3 sequences, about two fifths of them singletons. Sample: peripheral blood or thyroid tissue (not recorded which). The source is an adult man with Graves' hyperthyroidism. CDR3s include the opening cysteine and the closing phenylalanine or tryptophan. The order of the fields is J gene, D gene, V gene, clone size, CDR3 protein, CDR3 DNA. A D gene is named only where the DNA matches it firmly. Clone size is not always given. Where it is, it says once, few, many or a class for expanded clones.

j_gene: TRBJ2-7; d_gene: TRBD1; v_gene: TRBV28; abundance: NA; CDR3aa: CASSLINRDRSYEQYF; CDR3nt: TGTGCCAGCAGTTTGATCAACCGGGACAGGTCCTACGAGCAGTACTTC
j_gene: TRBJ1-2; d_gene: TRBD1; v_gene: TRBV6-5; abundance: many; CDR3aa: CASSYNRQGHGYTF; CDR3nt: TGTGCCAGCAGTTACAACCGACAGGGCCACGGCTACACCTTC
j_gene: TRBJ1-2; d_gene: NA; v_gene: TRBV29-1; abundance: NA; CDR3aa: CSVAPFTPGGYTF; CDR3nt: TGCAGCGTAGCCCCTTTCACTCCGGGGGGCTACACCTTC
j_gene: TRBJ1-1; d_gene: NA; v_gene: TRBV30; abundance: NA; CDR3aa: CAWSKDHTEAFF; CDR3nt: TGTGCCTGGAGCAAAGACCACACTGAAGCTTTCTTT
j_gene: TRBJ1-5; d_gene: TRBD1; v_gene: TRBV7-9; abundance: few; CDR3aa: CASSRASGTGGYQPQHF; CDR3nt: TGTGCCAGCAGCCGTGCATCCGGGACAGGGGGATACCAGCCCCAGCATTTT
j_gene: TRBJ1-5; d_gene: NA; v_gene: TRBV7-8; abundance: NA; CDR3aa: CASSHLSRQAINQPQHF; CDR3nt: TGTGCCAGCAGCCACTTGAGCAGACAGGCGATCAATCAGCCCCAGCATTTT
j_gene: TRBJ2-5; d_gene: TRBD2; v_gene: TRBV24-1; abundance: NA; CDR3aa: CATSDATSGLEQETQYF; CDR3nt: TGTGCCACCAGTGATGCTACTAGCGGGCTTGAACAAGAGACCCAGTACTTC
j_gene: TRBJ2-1; d_gene: NA; v_gene: TRBV20-1; abundance: NA; CDR3aa: CSARGGRGTYNEQFF; CDR3nt: TGCAGTGCTAGAGGTGGGCGGGGAACCTACAATGAGCAGTTCTTC
j_gene: TRBJ1-5; d_gene: NA; v_gene: TRBV29-1; abundance: NA; CDR3aa: CSVANQPQHF; CDR3nt: TGCAGCGTCGCTAATCAGCCCCAGCATTTT
j_gene: TRBJ1-3; d_gene: NA; v_gene: TRBV11-2; abundance: NA; CDR3aa: CASSPTRSGNTIYF; CDR3nt: TGTGCCAGCAGCCCGACTCGCTCTGGAAACACCATATATTTT
j_gene: TRBJ2-2; d_gene: TRBD1; v_gene: TRBV25-1; abundance: NA; CDR3aa: CASERTGESGELFF; CDR3nt: TGTGCCAGCGAAAGGACAGGGGAATCCGGGGAGCTGTTTTTT
j_gene: TRBJ1-6; d_gene: TRBD1; v_gene: TRBV6-5; abundance: few; CDR3aa: CASSYEDRVSSPLHF; CDR3nt: TGTGCCAGCAGTTACGAGGACAGGGTGTCTTCACCCCTCCACTTT
j_gene: TRBJ2-2; d_gene: TRBD1; v_gene: TRBV25-1; abundance: NA; CDR3aa: CASSDRSTGGAGTGELFF; CDR3nt: TGTGCCAGCAGTGACAGGAGCACAGGGGGCGCAGGCACCGGGGAGCTGTTTTTT